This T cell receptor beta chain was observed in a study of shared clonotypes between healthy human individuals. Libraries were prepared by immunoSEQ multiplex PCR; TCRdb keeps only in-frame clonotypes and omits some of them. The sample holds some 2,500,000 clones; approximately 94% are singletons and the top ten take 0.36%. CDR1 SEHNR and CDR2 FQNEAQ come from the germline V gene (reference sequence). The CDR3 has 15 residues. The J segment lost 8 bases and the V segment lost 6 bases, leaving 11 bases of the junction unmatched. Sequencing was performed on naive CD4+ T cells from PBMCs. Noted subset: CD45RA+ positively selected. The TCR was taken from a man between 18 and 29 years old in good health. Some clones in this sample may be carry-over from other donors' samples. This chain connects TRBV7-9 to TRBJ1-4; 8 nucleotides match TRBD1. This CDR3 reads CASRSLRGRREKLFF. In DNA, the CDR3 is TGTGCCAGCAGGTCCCTCAGGGGGCGGCGAGAAAAACTGTTTTTT.